Listed below are T cell receptor beta chains from one sample, sequenced in a study of T cell repertoires in cytomegalovirus infection. TCRdb independently ran MiXCR on the reads; one entry per CDR3 protein. This sample has hundreds of thousands of distinct CDR3 sequences, with 30% to 40% found just once. Antigens for these TCRs are unknown. The sample in question was cultured CD8+ T cells from PBMCs, obtained from culture after CMV antigen stimulation. Receptors were obtained from a human donor in good health (CMV status not recorded). Some clones in this sample may be carry-over from other donors' samples. CDR3s include the opening cysteine and the closing phenylalanine or tryptophan. A D gene is named only where the DNA matches it firmly. The size of a clone is reported for some rows only, either as once, few or many, or as a class for expanded clones.

TRBD2 | TRBJ2-2 | NA | TRBV29-1 | TGCAGCGTTGTAGGGCTAGCGGGGTTCTCGGGCACCGGGGAGCTGTTTTTT | CSVVGLAGFSGTGELFF
TRBD1 | TRBJ2-7 | few | TRBV19 | TGTGCCAGTAGTATAGCGGACAGGGGATTCTACGAGCAGTACTTC | CASSIADRGFYEQYF
NA | TRBJ2-4 | NA | TRBV12-3/TRBV12-4 | TGTGCCAGCAGTTTGGGTCTCCCAGGTCTTCGGTACTTC | CASSLGLPGLRYF
NA | TRBJ2-1 | few | TRBV7-9 | TGTGCCAGCAGCTCGGACTATGGCCAGGGTACCTCCTACAATGAGCAGTTCTTC | CASSSDYGQGTSYNEQFF
TRBD1 | TRBJ1-6 | few | TRBV6-2/TRBV6-3 | TGTGCCAGCACCTTGGACAGGGGGCGCAACAATTCACCCCTCCACTTT | CASTLDRGRNNSPLHF
NA | TRBJ1-1 | many | TRBV7-6 | TGTGCCAGCAGCTTAGAACAGGGCATGAACACTGAAGCTTTCTTT | CASSLEQGMNTEAFF
TRBD1 | TRBJ2-2 | few | TRBV12-3/TRBV12-4 | TGTGCCAGCAGTTGGGGGACAGGGGTTCCCGGGGAGCTGTTTTTT | CASSWGTGVPGELFF
NA | TRBJ1-2 | few | TRBV4-3 | TGCGCCAGCAGCCCATTTATCACAGCATATGGCTACACCTTC | CASSPFITAYGYTF
NA | TRBJ2-3 | NA | TRBV12-5 | TGTGCTAGTGGGACCAGGGCCACAGATACGCAGTATTTT | CASGTRATDTQYF
NA | TRBJ2-2 | few | TRBV6-2/TRBV6-3 | TGTGCCAGCAGCCTCCGGGGAGTAACCGTTCCGGACACCGGGGAGCTGTTTTTT | CASSLRGVTVPDTGELFF
NA | TRBJ2-2 | NA | TRBV7-3 | TGTGCCAGCAGCGTGAACGGGGAGCTGTTTTTT | CASSVNGELFF
NA | TRBJ1-1 | few | TRBV28 | TGTGCCAGCAGTTCCCATCAGGACGTGAACACTGAAGCTTTCTTT | CASSSHQDVNTEAFF
TRBD1 | TRBJ1-5 | once | TRBV20-1 | TGCAGTGCCCATTGGACAGGCCTCCCGATTTACAATCAGCCCCGGCATTTT | CSAHWTGLPIYNQPRHF
NA | TRBJ1-5 | many | TRBV12-3/TRBV12-4 | TGTGCCAGCAGTTTGGGGGGCGCGGGGGATCAGCCCCAGCATTTT | CASSLGGAGDQPQHF
NA | TRBJ1-5 | NA | TRBV20-1 | TGCAGTGCTTCAGGGGCCCAGCCCCAGCATTTT | CSASGAQPQHF
NA | TRBJ1-2 | NA | TRBV13 | TGTGCCAGCAGCCGACCAAGTGATGGCTACACCTTC | CASSRPSDGYTF
NA | TRBJ1-4 | NA | TRBV7-6 | TGCGCCAGCAGCTTTGGTGTACGAAATGAAAAACTGTTTTTT | CASSFGVRNEKLFF
TRBD2 | TRBJ2-3 | NA | TRBV27 | TGTGCCAGCATTCGGGTTTGGCGGGGGGCATCCACAGATACGCAGTATTTT | CASIRVWRGASTDTQYF
NA | TRBJ1-6 | NA | TRBV14 | TGTGCCAGCAGCCAACGACAGGCCTATAATTCACCCCTCCACTTT | CASSQRQAYNSPLHF
NA | TRBJ1-4 | NA | TRBV7-6 | TGTGCCAGCAGCTTACAGGGAGTGGCTAATGAAAAACTGTTTTTT | CASSLQGVANEKLFF
NA | TRBJ1-1 | NA | TRBV2 | TGTGCCAGCAGTGTAGACAGTTCTTTTGGTGAAGCTTTCTTT | CASSVDSSFGEAFF
NA | TRBJ1-2 | few | TRBV12-3/TRBV12-4 | TGTGCCAGCAGGACGACACTTCTAGATGGCTACACCTTC | CASRTTLLDGYTF
TRBD1 | TRBJ1-1 | NA | TRBV6-6 | TGTGCCAGCAGAGAACTCCAGGGGGCGAACACTGAAGCTTTCTTT | CASRELQGANTEAFF
TRBD2 | TRBJ2-1 | NA | TRBV20-1 | TGCAGTGCTAGACCAGCGGGGGTCTACAATGAGCAGTTCTTC | CSARPAGVYNEQFF
TRBD2 | TRBJ2-3 | NA | TRBV6-5 | TGTGCCAGCAGTTACATGGGGGGGGGCACAGATACGCAGTATTTT | CASSYMGGGTDTQYF
TRBD1 | TRBJ2-1 | NA | TRBV7-8 | TGTGCCAGCAGCTTCCAGGGGGCCCTTTACAATGAGCAGTTCTTC | CASSFQGALYNEQFF
NA | TRBJ1-1 | few | TRBV5-6 | TGTGCCAGCAGCCACGGGACAAACCCGGTGAACACTGAAGCTTTCTTT | CASSHGTNPVNTEAFF
NA | TRBJ1-1 | few | TRBV12-3/TRBV12-4 | TGTGCCAGCATCCCGGCTCTGAACACTGAAGCTTTCTTT | CASIPALNTEAFF
NA | TRBJ1-1 | few | TRBV25-1 | TGTGCCAGCAGTAAGACAGGATCGACTGAAGCTTTCTTT | CASSKTGSTEAFF
NA | TRBJ1-3 | NA | TRBV27 | TGTGCCAGCAGCCCCGGGGCGGGCCCCATATATTTT | CASSPGAGPIYF
NA | TRBJ2-1 | few | TRBV6-1 | TGTGCCAGCAGTGGACAGAGCTCCTACAATGAGCAGTTCTTC | CASSGQSSYNEQFF
NA | TRBJ2-5 | few | TRBV7-9 | TGTGCCAGCAGCTTAGCGCAGGGGATCCAAGAGACCCAGTACTTC | CASSLAQGIQETQYF
TRBD2 | TRBJ2-3 | once | TRBV9 | TGTGCCAGCAGCGGGGGGACTAGCGACTACACAGATACGCAGTATTTT | CASSGGTSDYTDTQYF
NA | TRBJ1-1 | few | TRBV6-2/TRBV6-3 | TGTGCCAGCAGTCAGCCCTCGACAGAAATGAACACTGAAGCTTTCTTT | CASSQPSTEMNTEAFF
NA | TRBJ2-5 | NA | TRBV5-5 | TGTGCCAGCTGGCCCGAGGCGTTTAGGCAAGAGACCCAGTACTTC | CASWPEAFRQETQYF
NA | TRBJ2-3 | NA | TRBV6-1 | TGTGCCAGCAGTCTGTACACGGGCACAGATACGCAGTATTTT | CASSLYTGTDTQYF
TRBD2 | TRBJ2-3 | few | TRBV7-9 | TGTGCCAGCAGCCCAAAGTTCCGGACTAGCGCCACAGATACGCAGTATTTT | CASSPKFRTSATDTQYF
NA | TRBJ2-2 | few | TRBV6-5 | TGTGCCAGCAGTTACTCGATCCGGGGGAGGTGGGACACCGGGGAGCTGTTTTTT | CASSYSIRGRWDTGELFF
TRBD1 | TRBJ2-1 | NA | TRBV27 | TGTGCCAGCAGTGGGACAGCAGCCTACACTGAGCAGTTCTTC | CASSGTAAYTEQFF
NA | TRBJ2-5 | NA | TRBV7-8 | TGTGCCAGCGGTGTACGGCTAAAGATTGACTTC | CASGVRLKIDF
NA | TRBJ2-6 | few | TRBV7-6 | TGTGCCAGCAGCTTAGTACTGTCCGGGACCCACTCCGAGTGGGGGGCCAACGTCCTGACTTTC | CASSLVLSGTHSEWGANVLTF
NA | TRBJ1-5 | NA | TRBV4-3 | TGCGCCAGCAGCCAAGAAAGAGGGCCACTCAATCAGCCCCAGCATTTT | CASSQERGPLNQPQHF
NA | TRBJ2-6 | NA | TRBV10-3 | TGTGGCATCAGTGAAGGGGTCCCGAGGGGGGCCAACGTCCTGACTTTC | CGISEGVPRGANVLTF
NA | TRBJ2-1 | few | TRBV4-1 | TGCGCCAGCAGCCAAGATTCCATGCAGGGTCTCGTGGGTGAGCAGTTCTTC | CASSQDSMQGLVGEQFF
NA | TRBJ1-4 | few | TRBV27 | TGTGCCAGCAGCCGGTTGACAGGCCCTAATGAAAAACTGTTTTTT | CASSRLTGPNEKLFF
NA | TRBJ1-2 | NA | TRBV6-1 | TGTGCCAGCGGGGATCTAATAGGCTATGGCTACACCTTC | CASGDLIGYGYTF
TRBD2 | TRBJ2-1 | few | TRBV5-1 | TGCGCCAGCAGCCAATCTCTAGCGGGGGCGGATGAGCAGTTCTTC | CASSQSLAGADEQFF
NA | TRBJ1-1 | few | TRBV6-6 | TGTGCCAGCAGGCCAAGGGCGGCTGAAGCTTTCTTT | CASRPRAAEAFF
TRBD1 | TRBJ1-2 | many | TRBV7-6 | TGTGCCAGCAGCTCCGCGATAAGGACAGGTCTTGGTGGCTACACCTTC | CASSSAIRTGLGGYTF